This T cell receptor beta chain was identified during a study of T cell responses to AZD1222 COVID-19 vaccine. Study-wide points: Baseline serostatus was positive in only a handful of AZD1222 recipients. Repertoire samples came only from after the peak T cell response. Donors in the cohort were predominantly white British and more often female, and clonal diversity was possibly underestimated.

This clone has a handful of counts. What it recognizes is unknown. Clones were read by immunoSEQ multiplex PCR, and TCRdb kept only the in-frame ones, dropping some. Of about 76,000 clones in the sample, roughly 90% were seen once. The CDR3 loop spans 17 amino acids. V shed 6 bases, J shed 2 bases, and the junction held 10 bases outside the gene matches. CDR1 and CDR2 from the germline V gene are SNHLY and FYNNEI. This receptor was obtained from an adult in good health. V gene TRBV2 combines with J gene TRBJ2-5, with 12 bases fitting TRBD2. This specimen was peripheral blood, taken on day 0 of MenACWY control vaccination. CDR3 coding DNA: TGTGCCAGCAGAAGGACTAGCGGGAATTGGGGGCAAGAGACCCAGTACTTC. Protein product: CASRRTSGNWGQETQYF.